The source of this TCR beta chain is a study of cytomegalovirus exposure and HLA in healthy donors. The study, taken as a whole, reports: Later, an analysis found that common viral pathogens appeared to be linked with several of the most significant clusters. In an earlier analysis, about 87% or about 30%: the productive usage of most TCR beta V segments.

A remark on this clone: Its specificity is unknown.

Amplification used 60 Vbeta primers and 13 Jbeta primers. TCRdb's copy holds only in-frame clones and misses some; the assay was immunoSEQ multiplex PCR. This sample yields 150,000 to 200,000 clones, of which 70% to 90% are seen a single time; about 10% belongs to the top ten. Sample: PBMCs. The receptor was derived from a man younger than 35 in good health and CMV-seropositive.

CDR3 sequence reads: CASSPPTGWDTEAFF. CDR3 sequence (DNA): TGTGCCAGCAGCCCACCTACAGGGTGGGACACTGAAGCTTTCTTT. This chain connects TRBV13 to TRBJ1-1, with D perhaps matching TRBD1 (6 bases). Germline-derived CDR1 and CDR2 are PRHDT and FYEKMQ (reference sequence). The CDR3 extends over 15 amino acids. The V gene lost 5 bases and the J gene lost 3 bases, with 16 bases spanning the gap.